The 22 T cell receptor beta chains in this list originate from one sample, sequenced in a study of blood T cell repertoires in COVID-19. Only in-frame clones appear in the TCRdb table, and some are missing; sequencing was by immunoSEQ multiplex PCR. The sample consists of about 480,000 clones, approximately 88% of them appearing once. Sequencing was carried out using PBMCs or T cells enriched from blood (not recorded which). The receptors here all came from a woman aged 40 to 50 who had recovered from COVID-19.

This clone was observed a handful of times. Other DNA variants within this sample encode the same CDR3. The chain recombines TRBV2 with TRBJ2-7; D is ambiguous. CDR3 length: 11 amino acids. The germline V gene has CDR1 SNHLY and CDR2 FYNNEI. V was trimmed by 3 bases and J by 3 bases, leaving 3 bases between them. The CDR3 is CASSDSYEQYF. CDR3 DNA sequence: TGTGCCAGCAGTGACAGCTACGAGCAGTACTTC. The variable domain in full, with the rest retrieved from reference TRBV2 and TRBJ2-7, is EPEVTQTPSHQVTQMGQEVILRCVPISNHLYFYWYRQILGQKVEFLVSFYNNEISEKSEIFDDQFSVERPDGSNFTLKIRSTKLEDSAMYFCASSDSYEQYFGPGTRLTVT.

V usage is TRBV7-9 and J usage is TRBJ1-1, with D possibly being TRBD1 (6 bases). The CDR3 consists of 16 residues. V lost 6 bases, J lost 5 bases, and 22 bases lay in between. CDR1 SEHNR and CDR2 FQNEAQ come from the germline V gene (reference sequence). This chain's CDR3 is CASSPRPTTGRTEAFF. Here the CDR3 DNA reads TGTGCCAGCAGTCCAAGACCTACGACAGGCCGAACTGAAGCTTTCTTT. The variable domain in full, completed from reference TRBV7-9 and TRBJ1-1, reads DTGVSQNPRHKITKRGQNVTFRCDPISEHNRLYWYRQTLGQGPEFLTYFQNEAQLEKSRLLSDRFSAERPKGSFSTLEIQRTEQGDSAMYLCASSPRPTTGRTEAFFGQGTRLTVV.

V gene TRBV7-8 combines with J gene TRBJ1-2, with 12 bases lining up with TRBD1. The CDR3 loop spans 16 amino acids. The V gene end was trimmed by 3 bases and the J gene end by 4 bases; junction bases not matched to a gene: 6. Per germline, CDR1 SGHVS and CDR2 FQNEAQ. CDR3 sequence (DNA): TGTGCCAGCAGCTTCAAGTTGGGACAGGGGGCCTATGGCTACACCTTC. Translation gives CASSFKLGQGAYGYTF.

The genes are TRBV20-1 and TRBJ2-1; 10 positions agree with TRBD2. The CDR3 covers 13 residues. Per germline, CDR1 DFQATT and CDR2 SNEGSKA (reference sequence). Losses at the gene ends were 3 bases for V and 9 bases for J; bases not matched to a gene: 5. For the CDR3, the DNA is TGCAGTGCTAGTCTAGCGGGAGTCGGTGAGCAGTTCTTC. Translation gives CSASLAGVGEQFF.

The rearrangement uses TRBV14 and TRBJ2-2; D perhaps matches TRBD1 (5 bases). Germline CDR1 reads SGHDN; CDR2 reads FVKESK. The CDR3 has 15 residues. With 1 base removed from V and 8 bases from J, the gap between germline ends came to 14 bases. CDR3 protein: CASSQAARASGELFF. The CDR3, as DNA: TGTGCCAGCAGCCAAGCCGCCAGGGCTTCTGGGGAGCTGTTTTTT. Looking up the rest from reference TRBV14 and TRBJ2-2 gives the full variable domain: EAGVTQFPSHSVIEKGQTVTLRCDPISGHDNLYWYRRVMGKEIKFLLHFVKESKQDESGMPNNRFLAERTGGTYSTLKVQPAELEDSGVYFCASSQAARASGELFFGEGSRLTVL.

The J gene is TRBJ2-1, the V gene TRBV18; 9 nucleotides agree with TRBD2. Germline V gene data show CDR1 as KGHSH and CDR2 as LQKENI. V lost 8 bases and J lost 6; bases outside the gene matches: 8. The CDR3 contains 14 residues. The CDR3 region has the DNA TGTGCCAGCCGCGGCCTAGCGGGAAGCAATGAGCAGTTCTTC. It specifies CASRGLAGSNEQFF.

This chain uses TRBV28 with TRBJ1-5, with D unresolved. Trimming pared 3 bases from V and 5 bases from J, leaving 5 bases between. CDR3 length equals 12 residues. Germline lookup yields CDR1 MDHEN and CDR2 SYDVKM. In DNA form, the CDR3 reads TGTGCCAGCAGTTTGAGAGATCAGCCCCAGCATTTT. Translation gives CASSLRDQPQHF.

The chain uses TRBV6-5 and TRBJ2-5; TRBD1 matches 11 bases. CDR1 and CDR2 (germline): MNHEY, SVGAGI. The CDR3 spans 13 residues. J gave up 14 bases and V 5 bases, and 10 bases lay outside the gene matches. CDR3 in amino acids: CASSKDRGLTFYF. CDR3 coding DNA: TGTGCCAGCAGTAAGGACAGGGGGCTAACGTTTTACTTC.

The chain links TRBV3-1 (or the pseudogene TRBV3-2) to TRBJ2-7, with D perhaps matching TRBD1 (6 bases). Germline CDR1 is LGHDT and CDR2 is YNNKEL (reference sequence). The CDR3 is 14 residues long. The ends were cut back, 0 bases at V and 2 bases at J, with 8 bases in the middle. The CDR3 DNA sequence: TGTGCCAGCAGCCAAGATCAGGGGACCTACGAGCAGTACTTC. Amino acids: CASSQDQGTYEQYF.

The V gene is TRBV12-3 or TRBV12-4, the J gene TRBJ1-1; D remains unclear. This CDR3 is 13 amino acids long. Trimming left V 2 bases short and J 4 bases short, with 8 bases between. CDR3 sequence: CASSLRRSTEAFF. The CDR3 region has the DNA TGTGCCAGCAGTTTACGACGGAGCACTGAAGCTTTCTTT.

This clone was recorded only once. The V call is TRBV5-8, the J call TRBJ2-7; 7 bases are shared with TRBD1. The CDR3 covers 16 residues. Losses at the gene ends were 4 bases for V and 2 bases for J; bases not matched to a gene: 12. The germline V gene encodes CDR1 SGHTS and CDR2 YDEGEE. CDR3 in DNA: TGTGCCAGCAGCCCAGGGGACAGCCAGATCGCCTACGAGCAGTACTTC. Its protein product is CASSPGDSQIAYEQYF.

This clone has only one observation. The CDR3 bases are TGTGCCACGCATCACCGGGACAGGGGTGAAGGCGGGGAGCTGTTTTTT. Translating gives CATHHRDRGEGGELFF. The chain joins TRBV10-3 to TRBJ2-2, with 10 bases matching TRBD1. This CDR3 contains 16 residues. Germline CDR1 reads ENHRY; CDR2 reads SYGVKD. Germline trimming cut 10 bases from V and 7 bases from J; bases unmatched to any gene: 15.

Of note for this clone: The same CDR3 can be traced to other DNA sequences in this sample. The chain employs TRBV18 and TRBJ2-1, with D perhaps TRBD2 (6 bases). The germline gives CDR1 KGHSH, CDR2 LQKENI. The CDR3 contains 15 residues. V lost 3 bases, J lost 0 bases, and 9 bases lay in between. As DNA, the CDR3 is TGTGCCAGCTCACCGGGGACTGGCTCCTACAATGAGCAGTTCTTC. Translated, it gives CASSPGTGSYNEQFF.

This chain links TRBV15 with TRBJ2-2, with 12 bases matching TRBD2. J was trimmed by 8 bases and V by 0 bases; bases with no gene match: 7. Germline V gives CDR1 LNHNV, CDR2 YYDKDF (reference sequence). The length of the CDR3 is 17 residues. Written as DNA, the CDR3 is TGTGCCACCAGCAGAGATCGACTAGCGGGAGTAAGTGGGGAGCTGTTTTTT. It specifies CATSRDRLAGVSGELFF.

CDR3 DNA: TGTGCCAGCAGCAAGGGCTGGACAGGGGGGAACACCGGGGAGCTGTTTTTT. Translation gives CASSKGWTGGNTGELFF. This chain connects TRBV21-1 to TRBJ2-2; TRBD1, the table's D call, lacks a check against the DNA. TRBV21-1 is termed a pseudogene. CDR3 length: 17 amino acids.

CDR3 residues: CASSPTSGTYEQYF. CDR3 nucleotides: TGTGCCAGCAGCCCTACTAGCGGGACATACGAGCAGTACTTC. The chain uses TRBV5-4 and TRBJ2-7; 10 nucleotides line up with TRBD2. Looked up from germline, CDR1 is SGHNT and CDR2 is YYREEE (reference sequence). This CDR3 has 14 amino acids. The junction had 5 bases not matched to a gene; V was cut back by 4 bases and J by 4 bases.

CDR3 sequence (DNA): TGTGCCATACGGGGTAGGGTAAATAACTATGGCTACACCTTC. It codes for CAIRGRVNNYGYTF. This chain uses TRBV3-1 (or the pseudogene TRBV3-2) with TRBJ1-2; no reliable D call. The V end lost 10 bases, the J end lost 1 base, and 16 bases lay between the germline ends. Germline CDR1 LGHDT, CDR2 YNNKEL (reference sequence). There are 14 residues in the CDR3.

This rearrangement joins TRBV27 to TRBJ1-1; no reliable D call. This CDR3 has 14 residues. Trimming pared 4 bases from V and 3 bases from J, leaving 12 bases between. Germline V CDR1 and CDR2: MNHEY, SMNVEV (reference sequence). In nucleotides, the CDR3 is TGTGCCAGCAGTTACCTTATCTCGGACACTGAAGCTTTCTTT. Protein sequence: CASSYLISDTEAFF.

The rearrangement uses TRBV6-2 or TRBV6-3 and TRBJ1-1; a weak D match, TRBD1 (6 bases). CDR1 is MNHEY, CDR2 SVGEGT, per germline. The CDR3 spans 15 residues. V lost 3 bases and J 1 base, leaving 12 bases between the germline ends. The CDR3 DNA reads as TGTGCCAGCAGTTATCTCCAGGGGTGGAACACTGAAGCTTTCTTT. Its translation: CASSYLQGWNTEAFF.

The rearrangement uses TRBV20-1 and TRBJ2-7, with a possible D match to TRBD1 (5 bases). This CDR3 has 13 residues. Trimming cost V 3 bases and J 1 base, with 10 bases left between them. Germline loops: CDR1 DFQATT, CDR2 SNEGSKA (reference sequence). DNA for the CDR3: TGCAGTGCTAGTCCGACAGTTTCCTACGAGCAGTACTTC. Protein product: CSASPTVSYEQYF.

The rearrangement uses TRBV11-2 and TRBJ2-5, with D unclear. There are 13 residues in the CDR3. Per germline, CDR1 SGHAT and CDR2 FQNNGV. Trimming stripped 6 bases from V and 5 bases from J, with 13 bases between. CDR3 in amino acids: CASSQALLETQYF. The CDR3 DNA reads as TGTGCCAGCAGTCAAGCCTTACTGGAGACCCAGTACTTC.

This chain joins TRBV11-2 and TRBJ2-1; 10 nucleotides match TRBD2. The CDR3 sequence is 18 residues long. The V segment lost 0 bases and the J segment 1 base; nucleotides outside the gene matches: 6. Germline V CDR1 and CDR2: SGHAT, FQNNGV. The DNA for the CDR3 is TGTGCCAGCAGCTTAGATGGGCTAGCGGGAGAATCCTACAATGAGCAGTTCTTC. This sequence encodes CASSLDGLAGESYNEQFF.